Presented here are 25 T cell receptor beta chains from one specimen sequenced in a study of T cell repertoires in cytomegalovirus infection. TCRdb fed the reads into MiXCR, producing one record per CDR3 protein. The table records under 600,000 distinct CDR3 sequences, approximately 15% of them present only once. Sequences were obtained from CD8+ T cells from PBMCs. Source of these receptors: a human donor in good health (CMV status not recorded). Some clones in this sample may be carry-over from other donors' samples.

This clonotype was recorded many times. The chain recombines TRBV7-9 with TRBJ2-7; D might be TRBD1 or TRBD2, each matching 5 bases. Trimming cost V 4 bases and J 0 bases, with 16 bases left between them. The germline V gene has CDR1 SEHNR and CDR2 FQNEAQ (reference sequence). The CDR3 length is 16 residues. The CDR3 loop reads CASSSPRDRPSYEQYF. In nucleotides, the CDR3 is TGTGCCAGCAGCTCTCCTCGGGACCGTCCCTCCTACGAGCAGTACTTC.

The chain joins TRBV5-4 to TRBJ2-5, with TRBD1 matching 8 bases. With 4 bases clipped from V and 1 base from J, the junction kept 9 bases outside the gene matches. Germline-derived CDR1 and CDR2 are SGHNT and YYREEE (reference sequence). The CDR3 consists of 16 residues. The CDR3 is CASSIATGGGQETQYF. In DNA, the CDR3 is TGTGCCAGCAGCATAGCCACAGGGGGAGGCCAAGAGACCCAGTACTTC.

This clonotype was seen repeatedly, ten times or more. This chain connects TRBV7-6 to TRBJ2-7; maybe TRBD1 (6 bases). The CDR3 consists of 14 residues. Germline V gene data show CDR1 as SGHVS and CDR2 as FNYEAQ. V was clipped by 1 base and J by 5 bases, with 12 bases between them. The CDR3 sequence is CASSLEGEMDEQYF. The CDR3 DNA reads TGTGCCAGCAGCTTAGAGGGGGAGATGGACGAGCAGTACTTC.

This chain connects TRBV4-2 to TRBJ1-1; no clear D. Germline CDR1 is LGHNA and CDR2 is YNFKEQ. The V end was cut by 2 bases, the J end by 10 bases, with 8 bases between. The CDR3 is made up of 11 amino acids. CDR3 coding DNA: TGTGCCAGCAGCCAAAATAAGGGAGCTTTCTTT. Residues: CASSQNKGAFF.

The J gene is TRBJ2-7, the V gene TRBV3-1; no clear D gene. This CDR3 contains 17 residues. CDR1 and CDR2 from the germline V gene are LGHDT and YNNKEL (reference sequence). The germline V and J ends were trimmed by 0 bases and 2 bases, with 17 bases remaining between them. As DNA, the CDR3 is TGTGCCAGCAGCCAAGACCGTGCGGCATCGGTAACCTACGAGCAGTACTTC. Translation: CASSQDRAASVTYEQYF.

This clonotype appeared many times. J is TRBJ2-1 and V is TRBV11-2, with 8 bases matching TRBD1. Losses at the gene ends were 6 bases for V and 7 bases for J; bases not matched to a gene: 14. Germline-derived CDR1 and CDR2 are SGHAT and FQNNGV. CDR3 length: 16 residues. The CDR3 nucleotides are TGTGCCAGCAGTCTTAGGGTACAGGGGGATGAGAATGAGCAGTTCTTC. Translating it yields CASSLRVQGDENEQFF.

This clonotype was observed at least ten times. The CDR3 here is CASSPGQGNSPLHF. CDR3 nucleotides: TGTGCCAGCAGCCCGGGACAGGGGAATTCACCCCTCCACTTT. The J gene is TRBJ1-6, the V gene TRBV7-6; TRBD1 agrees at 10 bases. In germline, CDR1 is SGHVS, CDR2 FNYEAQ. The junction had 2 bases not matched to a gene; V was cut back by 5 bases and J by 7 bases. The CDR3 spans 14 residues.

The table lists this clonotype with many counts. The J gene is TRBJ1-2, the V gene TRBV12-3 or TRBV12-4, with 9 bases matching TRBD1. Losses at the gene ends were 6 bases for V and 6 bases for J; bases not matched to a gene: 20. This CDR3 has 18 amino acids. DNA of the CDR3: TGTGCCAGCAGCCACTGGGACAGGGAGAAGCTCAGTTATAATGGCTACACCTTC. Translation: CASSHWDREKLSYNGYTF.

The gene calls are TRBV20-1 and TRBJ2-7; D perhaps matches TRBD1 (5 bases). V shed 0 bases and J shed 1 base, with 7 bases lying between them. Per the germline V gene, CDR1 is DFQATT and CDR2 is SNEGSKA (reference sequence). The CDR3 totals 13 residues. The CDR3 DNA reads as TGCAGTGCTAGAGAAGGGGTATCCTACGAGCAGTACTTC. The encoded protein is CSAREGVSYEQYF.

The chain joins TRBV19 to TRBJ2-1; possibly TRBD2 for D (6 bases). Trimming cost V 7 bases and J 4 bases, with 14 bases left between them. The CDR3 totals 14 residues. Per germline, CDR1 LNHDA and CDR2 SQIVND (reference sequence). CDR3 bases: TGTGCCAGTATGGGGGGTATTCTGTACAATGAGCAGTTCTTC. It specifies CASMGGILYNEQFF.

This clonotype showed up just a few times. This chain connects TRBV12-3 or TRBV12-4 to TRBJ2-7; 8 positions agree with TRBD1. The CDR3 has 12 amino acids. V was pared by 6 bases and J by 7 bases, with 5 bases of the junction left unmatched. The CDR3 loop is CASSQTGDEQYF. CDR3 bases: TGTGCCAGCAGCCAGACAGGGGATGAGCAGTACTTC.

The V and J genes are TRBV27 and TRBJ1-1, with 9 bases fitting TRBD1. The V gene end was trimmed by 4 bases and the J gene end by 4 bases; junction bases not matched to a gene: 4. CDR1 and CDR2 from the germline V gene are MNHEY and SMNVEV (reference sequence). This CDR3 region has 14 residues. The CDR3 DNA reads TGTGCCAGCAGTTCTCGGACAGGGGTCACTGAAGCTTTCTTT. Translating gives CASSSRTGVTEAFF.

The sample holds a few counts of this clonotype. This chain connects TRBV27 to TRBJ1-3; D uncertain. The CDR3 totals 14 residues. V shed 0 bases and J shed 0 bases, with 3 bases lying between them. The germline gives CDR1 MNHEY, CDR2 SMNVEV (reference sequence). The CDR3 DNA sequence: TGTGCCAGCAGTTTATCGCTCTCTGGAAACACCATATATTTT. This sequence encodes CASSLSLSGNTIYF.

V is TRBV7-9 and J is TRBJ2-7; tentative D call: TRBD1 (6 bases). This CDR3 comprises 13 residues. V was shortened by 1 base and J by 5 bases, with 9 bases between the two germline ends. Germline V gene lookup returns CDR1 SEHNR and CDR2 FQNEAQ (reference sequence). Here the CDR3 DNA reads TGTGCCAGCAGCTTAGACCGGGACAACGAGCAGTACTTC. Its translation is CASSLDRDNEQYF.

This clonotype appeared a few times. This chain links TRBV5-6 with TRBJ2-1; 10 bases fit TRBD2. This CDR3 is built from 14 residues. The V gene end was trimmed by 0 bases and the J gene end by 8 bases; junction bases not matched to a gene: 2. Per germline, CDR1 SGHDT and CDR2 YYEEEE. CDR3 DNA: TGTGCCAGCAGCTTGGGGGGACTAGCGTATGAGCAGTTCTTC. Translating gives CASSLGGLAYEQFF.

This clonotype was counted ten times or more. CDR3 amino acids: CASSMGLGTEAFF. The CDR3 DNA reads as TGTGCCAGTAGTATGGGACTGGGAACTGAAGCTTTCTTT. V usage is TRBV19 and J usage is TRBJ1-1; D perhaps matches TRBD1 (5 bases). The V gene lost 3 bases and the J gene lost 5 bases, with 10 bases spanning the gap. This CDR3 has 13 residues. Germline CDR1 and CDR2: LNHDA and SQIVND (reference sequence). The full variable domain, completed using reference TRBV19 and TRBJ1-1, is DGGITQSPKYLFRKEGQNVTLSCEQNLNHDAMYWYRQDPGQGLRLIYYSQIVNDFQKGDIAEGYSVSREKKESFPLTVTSAQKNPTAFYLCASSMGLGTEAFFGQGTRLTVV.

This clonotype has more than one count but fewer than ten. This chain links TRBV12-3 or TRBV12-4 with TRBJ1-3; the match to TRBD1 covers 8 bases. The ends lost 5 bases at V and 3 bases at J; junction bases unmatched: 6. The CDR3 is 15 amino acids. The CDR3 nucleotides are TGTGCCAGCAGTGCCGCAGGGGGCATTGGAAACACCATATATTTT. It is translated as CASSAAGGIGNTIYF.

This clonotype showed up just a few times. V gene TRBV27 combines with J gene TRBJ2-2; 10 bases match TRBD1. J was trimmed by 1 base and V by 7 bases; bases with no gene match: 3. This CDR3 is built from 15 residues. CDR1 is MNHEY and CDR2 is SMNVEV in the germline V gene (reference sequence). Here the CDR3 reads CASTRDRGNTGELFF. The CDR3 nucleotides read TGTGCCAGCACCCGGGACAGGGGGAACACCGGGGAGCTGTTTTTT.

This sequence joins TRBV4-1 and TRBJ2-1; D gene unclear. The CDR3 loop spans 14 amino acids. Trimming pared 4 bases from V and 8 bases from J, leaving 15 bases between. Germline loops: CDR1 MGHRA, CDR2 YSYEKL. CDR3 residues: CASSLRTGRDEQFF. CDR3 coding DNA: TGCGCCAGCAGCCTAAGGACCGGTCGGGATGAGCAGTTCTTC.

This clonotype has ten or more counts. V and J are TRBV12-3 or TRBV12-4 and TRBJ1-5; possibly TRBD1 for D (5 bases). The V end lost 1 base, the J end lost 7 bases, and 11 bases lay between the germline ends. CDR3 length: 14 residues. The CDR3 DNA is TGTGCCAGCAGTTTAGGGGGGGGGTTGCAGCCCCAGCATTTT. Encoded protein: CASSLGGGLQPQHF.

V usage is TRBV28 and J usage is TRBJ2-7; unclear D gene. From germline, CDR1 is MDHEN and CDR2 SYDVKM. Trimming cost V 9 bases and J 2 bases, with 14 bases left between them. CDR3 length: 13 amino acids. The CDR3 is CASKRDGPYEQYF. The CDR3 bases are TGTGCCAGTAAACGAGACGGACCCTACGAGCAGTACTTC.

This clonotype was observed at least ten times. The chain has TRBV7-9 and TRBJ2-7; D remains ambiguous. Germline V gene data show CDR1 as SEHNR and CDR2 as FQNEAQ (reference sequence). The CDR3 length is 11 residues. Trimming pared 5 bases from V and 3 bases from J, leaving 5 bases between. The CDR3, as DNA: TGTGCCAGCAGCAAGAACTACGAGCAGTACTTC. Translating gives CASSKNYEQYF.

This rearrangement joins TRBV28 to TRBJ2-1; 7 positions match TRBD2. V was clipped by 6 bases and J by 12 bases; unmatched bases: 5. CDR1 MDHEN and CDR2 SYDVKM come from the germline V gene. This CDR3 contains 11 residues. In DNA, the CDR3 is TGTGCCAGCAGGGCGGGAGAAGTGCAGTTCTTC. Translation: CASRAGEVQFF.

The sample holds many counts of this clonotype. The chain employs TRBV27 and TRBJ2-1; 7 bases align to TRBD2. The CDR3 is 17 amino acids. With 3 bases clipped from V and 0 bases from J, the junction kept 8 bases outside the gene matches. Germline V CDR1 and CDR2: MNHEY, SMNVEV (reference sequence). Here the CDR3 DNA reads TGTGCCAGCAGTTTGGGAGCCGGGACTATCTCCTACAATGAGCAGTTCTTC. Translated, it gives CASSLGAGTISYNEQFF.

This clonotype came up many times. One junction end disagrees with the germline gene, perhaps due to a read error. The V and J genes are TRBV20-1 and TRBJ2-1; 10 bases line up with TRBD2. Germline lookup yields CDR1 DFQATT and CDR2 SNEGSKA (reference sequence). This CDR3 has 13 amino acids. The CDR3 sequence: CRTSGISYNEQFF. DNA of the CDR3: TGTAGGACTAGCGGTATCTCCTACAATGAGCAGTTCTTC.